Listed below are T cell receptor beta chains from one sample, sequenced in a study of blood T cell repertoires in COVID-19. Using immunoSEQ multiplex PCR, the repertoire was profiled, and TCRdb retains in-frame clones only, with some absent. The sample consists of 200,000 to 250,000 clones, approximately 83% of them appearing once. The sequenced material came from PBMCs or T cells enriched from blood (not recorded which). These receptors all come from a woman aged 50 to 60 who had been exposed to COVID-19. Both conserved end residues are part of each CDR3. Fields, in order: V gene, D gene, J gene, clone size, CDR3 protein, CDR3 DNA. The D gene is left open where the match is weak. Clone size is stated in some rows and not others, as once, few, many or a class when expanded.

v_call: TRBV27
d_call: NA
j_call: TRBJ2-1
clone_size: few
cdr3_aa: CASSRGTYNEQFF
cdr3_nt: TGTGCCAGCAGTCGCGGGACGTACAATGAGCAGTTCTTC

v_call: TRBV20-1
d_call: NA
j_call: TRBJ1-1
clone_size: NA
cdr3_aa: CSARLRPKAFF
cdr3_nt: TGCAGTGCTAGACTGCGTCCAAAAGCTTTCTTT

v_call: TRBV7-3
d_call: TRBD2
j_call: TRBJ2-1
clone_size: once
cdr3_aa: CASSEGTSGGDEQFF
cdr3_nt: TGTGCCAGCAGCGAAGGGACTAGCGGGGGTGATGAGCAGTTCTTC

v_call: TRBV6-6
d_call: NA
j_call: TRBJ2-1
clone_size: once
cdr3_aa: CASSYSSSNEQFF
cdr3_nt: TGTGCCAGCAGTTACTCGAGTAGCAATGAGCAGTTCTTC

v_call: TRBV21-1
d_call: NA
j_call: TRBJ2-1
clone_size: NA
cdr3_aa: CASSKVLSKRGGPRNEQFF
cdr3_nt: TGTGCCAGCAGCAAAGTACTTTCAAAGCGGGGGGGCCCTAGGAATGAGCAGTTCTTC

v_call: TRBV3-1/TRBV3-2
d_call: TRBD2
j_call: TRBJ2-2
clone_size: NA
cdr3_aa: CASSPIGLAGGPNTGELFF
cdr3_nt: TGTGCCAGCAGCCCGATTGGGCTAGCGGGGGGACCGAACACCGGGGAGCTGTTTTTT

v_call: TRBV5-6
d_call: NA
j_call: TRBJ2-7
clone_size: NA
cdr3_aa: CASSAGLAIYEQYF
cdr3_nt: TGTGCCAGCAGCGCGGGACTGGCGATCTACGAGCAGTACTTC

v_call: TRBV3-1/TRBV3-2
d_call: NA
j_call: TRBJ2-6
clone_size: once
cdr3_aa: CASSLLAGANVLTF
cdr3_nt: TGTGCCAGCAGCCTACTGGCTGGGGCCAACGTCCTGACTTTC

v_call: TRBV5-1
d_call: NA
j_call: TRBJ2-1
clone_size: NA
cdr3_aa: CASSLDGGNEQFF
cdr3_nt: TGCGCCAGCAGCTTGGATGGCGGCAATGAGCAGTTCTTC

v_call: TRBV7-6
d_call: NA
j_call: TRBJ2-1
clone_size: NA
cdr3_aa: CASSLPQREQFF
cdr3_nt: TGTGCCAGCAGCTTACCCCAGCGCGAGCAGTTCTTC

v_call: TRBV19
d_call: NA
j_call: TRBJ2-1
clone_size: NA
cdr3_aa: CASSPDHWDGGVYNEQFF
cdr3_nt: TGTGCCAGTAGTCCAGACCACTGGGACGGCGGGGTCTACAATGAGCAGTTCTTC

v_call: TRBV5-1
d_call: NA
j_call: TRBJ1-2
clone_size: NA
cdr3_aa: CASSPSGERFGYTF
cdr3_nt: TGCGCCAGCAGCCCCTCCGGGGAAAGGTTTGGCTACACCTTC

v_call: TRBV27
d_call: NA
j_call: TRBJ1-1
clone_size: NA
cdr3_aa: CASSLFPRSGQNTEAFF
cdr3_nt: TGTGCCAGCAGTTTGTTCCCTCGGAGTGGACAGAACACTGAAGCTTTCTTT

v_call: TRBV29-1
d_call: NA
j_call: TRBJ1-5
clone_size: NA
cdr3_aa: CSVRGLGQPQHF
cdr3_nt: TGCAGCGTTAGGGGGTTGGGTCAGCCCCAGCATTTT

v_call: TRBV6-1
d_call: NA
j_call: TRBJ1-1
clone_size: NA
cdr3_aa: CASSELIGSGMNTEAFF
cdr3_nt: TGTGCCAGCAGTGAATTAATTGGATCAGGAATGAACACTGAAGCTTTCTTT

v_call: TRBV3-1/TRBV3-2
d_call: NA
j_call: TRBJ2-3
clone_size: NA
cdr3_aa: CASSPLGGTQYF
cdr3_nt: TGTGCCAGCAGCCCCCTGGGGGGTACGCAGTATTTT

v_call: TRBV5-1
d_call: NA
j_call: TRBJ2-3
clone_size: NA
cdr3_aa: CASSFRAAGAGDTQYF
cdr3_nt: TGCGCCAGCAGCTTTCGGGCCGCGGGGGCTGGAGATACGCAGTATTTT

v_call: TRBV28
d_call: TRBD1
j_call: TRBJ1-2
clone_size: NA
cdr3_aa: CASTESGTGFYGYTF
cdr3_nt: TGTGCCAGCACCGAATCCGGGACAGGCTTCTATGGCTACACCTTC

v_call: TRBV9
d_call: TRBD1
j_call: TRBJ1-1
clone_size: NA
cdr3_aa: CASSGTGMNTEAFF
cdr3_nt: TGTGCCAGCAGCGGGACAGGGATGAACACTGAAGCTTTCTTT

v_call: TRBV9
d_call: TRBD2
j_call: TRBJ2-3
clone_size: NA
cdr3_aa: CASSVGVGTSGGADTQYF
cdr3_nt: TGTGCCAGCAGCGTAGGAGTGGGGACTAGCGGGGGGGCAGATACGCAGTATTTT

v_call: TRBV19
d_call: NA
j_call: TRBJ2-1
clone_size: NA
cdr3_aa: CASSMGGAAYNEQFF
cdr3_nt: TGTGCCAGTAGTATGGGCGGGGCCGCCTACAATGAGCAGTTCTTC